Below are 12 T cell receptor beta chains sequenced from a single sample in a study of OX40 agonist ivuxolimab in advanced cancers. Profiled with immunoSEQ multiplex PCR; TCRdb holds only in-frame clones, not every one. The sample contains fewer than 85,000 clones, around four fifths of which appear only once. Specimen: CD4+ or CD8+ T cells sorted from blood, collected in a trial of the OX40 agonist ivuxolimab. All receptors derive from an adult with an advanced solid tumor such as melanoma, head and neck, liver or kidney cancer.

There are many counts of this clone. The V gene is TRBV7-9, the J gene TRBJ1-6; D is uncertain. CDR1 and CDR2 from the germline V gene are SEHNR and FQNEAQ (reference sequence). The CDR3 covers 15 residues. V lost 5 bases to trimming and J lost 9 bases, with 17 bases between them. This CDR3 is CASSPLETSSSPLHF. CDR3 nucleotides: TGTGCCAGCAGCCCCCTTGAAACGTCTAGTTCACCCCTCCACTTT.

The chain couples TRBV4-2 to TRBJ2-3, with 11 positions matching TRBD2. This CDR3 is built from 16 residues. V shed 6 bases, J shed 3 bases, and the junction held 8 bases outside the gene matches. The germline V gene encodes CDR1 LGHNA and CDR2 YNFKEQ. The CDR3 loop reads CASRTNSGGATDTQYF. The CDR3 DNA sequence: TGTGCCAGCAGAACAAATAGCGGGGGGGCTACAGATACGCAGTATTTT.

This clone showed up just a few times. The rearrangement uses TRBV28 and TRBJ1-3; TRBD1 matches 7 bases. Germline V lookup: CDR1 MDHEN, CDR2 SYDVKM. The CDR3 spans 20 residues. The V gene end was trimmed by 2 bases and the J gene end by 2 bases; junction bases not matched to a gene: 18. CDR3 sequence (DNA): TGTGCCAGCAGTTTAACCCCTGTAGCAGGGGGAAGGAAGACTGGAAACACCATATATTTT. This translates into CASSLTPVAGGRKTGNTIYF.

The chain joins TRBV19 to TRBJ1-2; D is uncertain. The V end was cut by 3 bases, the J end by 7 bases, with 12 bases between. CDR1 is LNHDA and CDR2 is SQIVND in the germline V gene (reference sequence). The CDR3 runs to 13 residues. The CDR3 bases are TGTGCCAGTAGTATCTCAAATACGGCTGGCTACACCTTC. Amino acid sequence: CASSISNTAGYTF. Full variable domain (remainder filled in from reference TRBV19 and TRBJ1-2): DGGITQSPKYLFRKEGQNVTLSCEQNLNHDAMYWYRQDPGQGLRLIYYSQIVNDFQKGDIAEGYSVSREKKESFPLTVTSAQKNPTAFYLCASSISNTAGYTFGSGTRLTVV.

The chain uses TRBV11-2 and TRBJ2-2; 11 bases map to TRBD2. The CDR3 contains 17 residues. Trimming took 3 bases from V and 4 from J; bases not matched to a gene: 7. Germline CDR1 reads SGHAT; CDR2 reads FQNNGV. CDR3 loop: CASSFNSGGAVTGELFF. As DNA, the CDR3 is TGTGCCAGCAGCTTCAATAGCGGGGGGGCCGTCACCGGGGAGCTGTTTTTT.

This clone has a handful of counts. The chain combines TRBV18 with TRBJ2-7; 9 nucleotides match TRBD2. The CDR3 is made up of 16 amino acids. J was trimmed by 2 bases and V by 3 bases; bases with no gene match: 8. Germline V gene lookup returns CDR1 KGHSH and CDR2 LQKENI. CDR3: CASSPLQERGAYEQYF. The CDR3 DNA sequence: TGTGCCAGCTCACCCTTACAGGAGCGGGGGGCCTACGAGCAGTACTTC. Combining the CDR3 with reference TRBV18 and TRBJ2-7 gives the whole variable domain NAGVMQNPRHLVRRRGQEARLRCSPMKGHSHVYWYRQLPEEGLKFMVYLQKENIIDESGMPKERFSAEFPKEGPSILRIQQVVRGDSAAYFCASSPLQERGAYEQYFGPGTRLTVT.

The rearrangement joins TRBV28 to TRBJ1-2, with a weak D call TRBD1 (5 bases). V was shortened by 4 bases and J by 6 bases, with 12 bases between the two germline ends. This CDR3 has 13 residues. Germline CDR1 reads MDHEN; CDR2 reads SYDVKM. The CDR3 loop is CASSYSGTDGYTF. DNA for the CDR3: TGTGCCAGCAGTTACTCCGGGACCGATGGCTACACCTTC.

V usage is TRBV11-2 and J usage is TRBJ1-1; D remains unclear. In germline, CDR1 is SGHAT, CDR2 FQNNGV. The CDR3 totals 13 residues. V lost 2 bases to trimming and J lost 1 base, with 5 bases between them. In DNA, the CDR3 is TGTGCCAGCAGCTTAACGTGGAACACTGAAGCTTTCTTT. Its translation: CASSLTWNTEAFF.

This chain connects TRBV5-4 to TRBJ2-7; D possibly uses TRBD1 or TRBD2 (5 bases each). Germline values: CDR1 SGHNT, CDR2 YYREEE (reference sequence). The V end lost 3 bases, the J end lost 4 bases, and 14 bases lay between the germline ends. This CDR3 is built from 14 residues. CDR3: CASSSYRDEYEQYF. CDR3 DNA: TGTGCCAGCAGCTCGTACCGGGACGAATACGAGCAGTACTTC.

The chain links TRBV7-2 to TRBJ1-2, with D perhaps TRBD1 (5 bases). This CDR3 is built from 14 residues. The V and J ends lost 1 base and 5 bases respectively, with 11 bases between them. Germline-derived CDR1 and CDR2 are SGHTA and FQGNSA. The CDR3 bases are TGTGCCAGCAGCTTAGATTATGGGGGTTATGGCTACACCTTC. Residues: CASSLDYGGYGYTF.

CDR3 nucleotides: TGTGCCAGTACCAGTAGGAGGGGAGTCGGAGAGACCCAGTACTTC. Translating gives CASTSRRGVGETQYF. The V call is TRBV19, the J call TRBJ2-5; D is perhaps TRBD2 (6 bases). The CDR3 spans 15 residues. Trimming cost V 7 bases and J 4 bases, with 19 bases left between them. Per germline, CDR1 LNHDA and CDR2 SQIVND (reference sequence).

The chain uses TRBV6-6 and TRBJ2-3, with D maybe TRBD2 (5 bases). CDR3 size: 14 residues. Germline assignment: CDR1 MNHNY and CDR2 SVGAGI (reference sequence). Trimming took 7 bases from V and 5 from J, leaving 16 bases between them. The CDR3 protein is CASNQNRGVDTQYF. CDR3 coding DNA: TGTGCCAGCAACCAGAATCGGGGAGTAGATACGCAGTATTTT.